The 20 T cell receptor beta chains given below trace back to one sample, sequenced in a study of tumor-infiltrating lymphocytes in primary liver carcinoma (dated by TCRdb to the late 2010s). The sequencer was an Illumina HiSeq 2500. Using a constant-region primer and ProtoScript II reverse transcriptase, TCRbeta-specific cDNA was reverse-transcribed from 500 ng total RNA. Three nested multiplex PCR rounds, following a slightly modified ARM-PCR procedure, were used to build the TCRbeta libraries. Multiplex TRBV1-TRBV30 forward primers and a Cbeta reverse primer were used in the first two PCR rounds, each of which was run for around 9 cycles. TCRdb reworked the public reads: Q25 trimming with fastp, MiXCR clone assembly, productive beta chains retained. Entries are consolidated by CDR3 protein sequence, retaining the most common genes and DNA. The sample table holds approximately 73,000 distinct CDR3 sequences, of which over 60% were seen once. In total, the top ten clones hold about a quarter of the sample.

Total RNA and DNA were co-extracted without cell sorting from approximately 20-30 mg of bulk tissue using the AllPrep DNA/RNA mini kit. Sequencing was done on a sample of liver tumor tissue from sampling region 4. The cell subset or site label, as the study defines it: tumor region T4, right-lateral pole. These receptors were taken from a man between 35 and 55 years old with primary liver carcinoma and hepatitis B virus infection.

About this clonotype itself: One end of the junction fails to match germline, which may point to a read error. The rearrangement joins TRBV5-1 to TRBJ2-7; tentatively, D is TRBD2 (6 bases). This CDR3 has 16 amino acids. Germline V gene data show CDR1 as SGHRS and CDR2 as YFSETQ. DNA for the CDR3: TGCGCCAGCGGCTTGAAGTGGCCAGCGGGTTTATACGAGCAGTACTTC. It is translated as CASGLKWPAGLYEQYF.

In the case of this clonotype: A much bigger clone sits one base away, suggesting this may be a read error. Since the CDR3 does not end with the conserved phenylalanine or tryptophan, this likely comes from a read error. The rearrangement uses TRBV4-1 and TRBJ2-2, with TRBD2 identical over 9 bases. The V and J ends lost 4 bases and 5 bases, in that order; junction bases with no gene match: 8. The CDR3 consists of 16 residues. CDR1 is MGHRA, CDR2 YSYEKL, per germline. In nucleotides, the CDR3 is TGCGCCAGCAGCCTCTTAGCGGGAGCAGGGACCGGGGAGCTGTTTTTA. This encodes CASSLLAGAGTGELFL.

This clonotype appeared once. The chain carries TRBV6-5 and TRBJ2-7, with TRBD1 as a possible D gene (5 bases). The CDR3 is made up of 13 amino acids. The germline gives CDR1 MNHEY, CDR2 SVGAGI. V was trimmed by 8 bases and J by 1 base, leaving 12 bases between them. CDR3 DNA: TGTGCCAGCGTTGAGACAGCATCCTACGAGCAGTACTTC. The encoded protein is CASVETASYEQYF.

Note on this clonotype: This CDR3 fails to terminate in the conserved phenylalanine or tryptophan, so it likely reflects a read error. No DNA is shown, since the ends of the CDR3 on it are uncertain; the CDR3 is the one TCRdb lists. The V and J genes are TRBV11-2 and TRBJ2-7; no check of the table's D call, TRBD2, against the DNA was made. Including both end residues, the CDR3 is 18 amino acids long. From germline, CDR1 is SGHAT and CDR2 FQNNGV. Here the CDR3 reads CASSLSVGLAGGGYEQYL.

This clonotype was found many times. This rearrangement joins TRBV10-3 to TRBJ2-4; 9 positions agree with TRBD1. The CDR3 extends over 15 amino acids. Germline-derived CDR1 and CDR2 are ENHRY and SYGVKD. V trimming: 0 bases; J trimming: 8 bases; junction bases outside the gene matches: 5. This chain's CDR3 is CAISESGQGKDIQYF. The CDR3, as DNA: TGTGCCATCAGTGAGTCCGGACAGGGGAAGGACATTCAGTACTTC.

A word on this clonotype: The germline gene is not matched at one end of the junction; a read error may be the cause. The chain joins TRBV11-1 to TRBJ2-3; the D gene is possibly TRBD2 (5 bases). The CDR3 contains 16 residues. Germline CDR1 is SGHAT and CDR2 is FQDESV (reference sequence). The CDR3 loop reads CAGSLGINTQTDTQYF. The CDR3 region has the DNA TGTGCCGGCAGCCTCGGGATTAACACACAAACAGATACGCAGTATTTT.

This CDR3 is CASSEWHYTF. As DNA, the CDR3 is TGTGCCAGCAGTGAATGGCATTACACCTTC. V is TRBV6-1 and J is TRBJ1-2; D unresolved. The CDR3 is made up of 10 amino acids. CDR1 is MNHNS and CDR2 is SASEGT in the germline V gene. Trimming shortened V by 2 bases and J by 11 bases, and 6 bases separated the two germline ends.

The V call is TRBV28, the J call TRBJ1-5; D gene unclear. This CDR3 is built from 15 residues. Trimming stripped 6 bases from V and 2 bases from J, with 14 bases between. Germline V gene data show CDR1 as MDHEN and CDR2 as SYDVKM. DNA for the CDR3: TGTGCCAGCAGCCGTCGGGGTGAGGGCAATCAGCCCCAGCATTTT. Its translation: CASSRRGEGNQPQHF.

This clonotype was recorded once. The chain has TRBV6-2 or TRBV6-3 and TRBJ2-2, with D possibly being TRBD1 (5 bases). Germline V gives CDR1 MNHEY, CDR2 SVGEGT. The CDR3 runs to 14 residues. The V gene lost 7 bases and the J gene lost 5 bases, with 14 bases spanning the gap. The CDR3 reads CASNKTAKTGELFF. The CDR3 DNA follows: TGTGCCAGCAACAAGACAGCCAAGACCGGGGAGCTGTTTTTT.

About this clonotype: This may be a read error, as it is one base from a much larger clone. The chain has TRBV30 and TRBJ2-7, with 7 bases fitting TRBD1. Per germline, CDR1 GTSNPN and CDR2 SVGIG (reference sequence). This CDR3 comprises 8 residues. The CDR3 DNA reads as TGTGCCCAGAGGGGGCCTGGATTC. Amino acid sequence: CAQRGPGF.

Worth noting for this clonotype: A much larger clone lies a single base off, so this may be a read error. The J gene is TRBJ2-7, the V gene TRBV6-1; TRBD1 aligns across 8 bases. Germline assignment: CDR1 MNHNS and CDR2 SASEGT. CDR3 length: 14 amino acids. CDR3 in DNA: TGTGCCGGCAGACCGGACAGGGCCTCCTACGAGCAGTACTTC. This sequence encodes CAGRPDRASYEQYF.

Concerning this clonotype itself: One end of the junction varies from germline; a read error may be responsible. In DNA form, the CDR3 reads TGTGCCAGCAGTTTAGTCAGTGGGGGCGGTCGGCAAGAGACCCAGAACTTC. This codes for CASSLVSGGGRQETQNF. The genes are TRBV11-2 and TRBJ2-5; D is perhaps TRBD1 (6 bases). Germline V CDR1 and CDR2: SGHAT, FQNNGV. The length of the CDR3 is 17 residues.

In the case of this clonotype: This CDR3 is missing its conserved last phenylalanine or tryptophan, likely due to a read error. The genes are TRBV6-1 and TRBJ2-1; D might be TRBD2 (7 bases). The V gene's germline CDR1 is MNHNS and CDR2 SASEGT. The CDR3 covers 14 residues. V lost 2 bases and J 7 bases, leaving 12 bases between the germline ends. The CDR3 loop is CASSETRGGNEQFV. The CDR3 bases are TGTGCCAGCAGTGAAACGAGGGGGGGTAATGAGCAGTTCGTT.

In regard to this clonotype: The CDR3 does not close with the conserved phenylalanine or tryptophan, likely indicating a read error. V and J are TRBV6-1 and TRBJ1-1; D not certain. Germline V gives CDR1 MNHNS, CDR2 SASEGT. CDR3 length: 14 residues. CDR3 sequence: CASRPSGPGTDAFS. The CDR3 DNA reads as TGTGCCAGCAGACCCTCCGGACCGGGCACTGACGCTTTCTCT.

Note on this clonotype: The junction departs from the called germline gene at one end, perhaps through a read error. The V gene is TRBV4-2, the J gene TRBJ1-3, with a tentative D call TRBD1 (6 bases). CDR3 length equals 16 residues. The germline V gene has CDR1 LGHNA and CDR2 YNFKEQ. The CDR3 loop reads CANSQEAGAAGNTIYF. The CDR3 DNA reads as TGTGCCAACAGCCAAGAGGCGGGGGCGGCTGGAAACACTATATATTTT.

There are a few counts of this clonotype. This may arise from a read error, as a much more abundant clone is one base away. The chain combines TRBV6-1 with TRBJ1-2, with D perhaps TRBD1 (5 bases). The germline gives CDR1 MNHNS, CDR2 SASEGT. This CDR3 is built from 15 residues. V was pared by 4 bases and J by 4 bases, with 16 bases between. CDR3: CASSGEWAGSYGYTF. The CDR3 DNA reads TGTGCCAGCAGTGGAGAGTGGGCAGGGAGCTATGGCTACACCTTC.

Turning to this clonotype: A read error may account for a junction end that differs from germline. The rearrangement uses TRBV29-1 and TRBJ2-3, with D possibly being TRBD2 (5 bases). In germline, CDR1 is SQVTM, CDR2 ANQGSEA. The CDR3 runs to 12 residues. The CDR3 protein is CGVAGERLGECF. CDR3 coding DNA: TGCGGCGTGGCAGGAGAACGCCTCGGGGAGTGTTTT.

Note on this clonotype: The junction shows a germline mismatch at one end, possibly a read error. The CDR3 here is CGSTFDRDRVGTGELFF. The CDR3, as DNA: TGTGGCAGCACGTTTGATCGGGACAGGGTCGGCACCGGGGAGCTGTTTTTT. The genes are TRBV11-2 and TRBJ2-2; TRBD1 matches at 9 bases. This CDR3 region has 17 residues. From germline, CDR1 is SGHAT and CDR2 FQNNGV.

A word on this clonotype: Sequence at one end of the junction differs from germline and may be a read error. The chain couples TRBV6-5 to TRBJ2-5; tentative D call: TRBD2 (7 bases). The germline gives CDR1 MNHEY, CDR2 SVGAGI. This CDR3 is 15 amino acids long. For the CDR3, the DNA is TGTGCCAGCAGCTCCGGGTTGGGGGGGCAAGGGACCCAGCACTTC. It translates to CASSSGLGGQGTQHF.

With regard to this clonotype: A junction end diverges from the germline sequence, so it may reflect a read error. The rearrangement joins TRBV4-1 to TRBJ2-7; D not resolved. Germline CDR1 and CDR2: MGHRA and YSYEKL. This CDR3 spans 13 amino acids. The CDR3 sequence is CASSQEALTEKYF. CDR3 nucleotides: TGTGCCAGCAGCCAAGAGGCGCTCACGGAGAAGTACTTC.